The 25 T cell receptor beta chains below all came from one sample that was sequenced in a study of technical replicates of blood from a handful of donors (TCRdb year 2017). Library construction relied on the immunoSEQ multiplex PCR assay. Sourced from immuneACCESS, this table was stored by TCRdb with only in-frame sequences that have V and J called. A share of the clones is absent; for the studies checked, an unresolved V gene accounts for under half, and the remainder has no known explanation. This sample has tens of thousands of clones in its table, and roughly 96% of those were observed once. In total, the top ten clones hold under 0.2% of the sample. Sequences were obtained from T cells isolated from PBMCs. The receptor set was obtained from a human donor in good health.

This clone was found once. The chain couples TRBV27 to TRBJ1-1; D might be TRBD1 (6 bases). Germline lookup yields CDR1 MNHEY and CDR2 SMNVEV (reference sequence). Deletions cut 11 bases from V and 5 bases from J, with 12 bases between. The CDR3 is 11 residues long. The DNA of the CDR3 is TGTGCCGCGGGGGCGGGGACTGAAGCTTTCTTT. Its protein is CAAGAGTEAFF.

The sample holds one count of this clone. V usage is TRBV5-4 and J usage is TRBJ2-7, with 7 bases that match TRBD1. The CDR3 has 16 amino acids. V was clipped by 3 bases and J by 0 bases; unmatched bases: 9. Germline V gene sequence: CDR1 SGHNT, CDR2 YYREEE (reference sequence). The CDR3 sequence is CASSSETGVRSYEQYF. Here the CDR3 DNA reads TGTGCCAGCAGCTCCGAAACAGGGGTTCGCTCCTACGAGCAGTACTTC.

Written as DNA, the CDR3 is TGTGCCAGTAGTACGGGGACTGCGAGGGGCGAGCAGTACTTC. The encoded protein is CASSTGTARGEQYF. The chain couples TRBV19 to TRBJ2-7, with a weak D call TRBD2 (6 bases). The V end was cut by 4 bases, the J end by 6 bases, with 16 bases between. The germline V gene encodes CDR1 LNHDA and CDR2 SQIVND (reference sequence). The length of the CDR3 is 14 residues.

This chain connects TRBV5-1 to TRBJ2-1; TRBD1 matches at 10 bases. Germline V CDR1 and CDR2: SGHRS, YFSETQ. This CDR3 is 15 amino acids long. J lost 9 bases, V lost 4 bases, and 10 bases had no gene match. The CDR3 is CASSLALRQGAEQFF. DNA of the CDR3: TGCGCCAGCAGCCTCGCCCTGAGACAGGGGGCTGAGCAGTTCTTC. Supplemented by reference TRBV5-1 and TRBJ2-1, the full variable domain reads KAGVTQTPRYLIKTRGQQVTLSCSPISGHRSVSWYQQTPGQGLQFLFEYFSETQRNKGNFPGRFSGRQFSNSRSEMNVSTLELGDSALYLCASSLALRQGAEQFFGPGTRLTVL.

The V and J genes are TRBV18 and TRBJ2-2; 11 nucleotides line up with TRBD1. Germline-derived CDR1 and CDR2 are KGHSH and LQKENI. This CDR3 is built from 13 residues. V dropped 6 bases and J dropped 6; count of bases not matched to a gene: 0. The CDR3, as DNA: TGTGCCAGCTCGGACAGGGGGCCCGGGGAGCTGTTTTTT. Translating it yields CASSDRGPGELFF.

CDR3 DNA: TGTGCCAGCAGTTTAGGGATAGGGGGCTTCACCTATCGCTCCTACAATGAGCAGTTCTTC. Translating gives CASSLGIGGFTYRSYNEQFF. The genes are TRBV28 and TRBJ2-1; TRBD1 matches at 7 bases. V lost 2 bases to trimming and J lost 0 bases; unmatched junction nucleotides: 16. Looked up from germline, CDR1 is MDHEN and CDR2 is SYDVKM. This CDR3 region has 20 residues.

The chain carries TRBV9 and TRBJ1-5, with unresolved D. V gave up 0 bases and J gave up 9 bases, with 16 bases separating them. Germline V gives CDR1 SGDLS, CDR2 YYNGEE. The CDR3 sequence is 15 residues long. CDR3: CASSVGKGGGLPQHF. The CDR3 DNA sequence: TGTGCCAGCAGCGTAGGCAAAGGAGGAGGATTGCCCCAGCATTTT.

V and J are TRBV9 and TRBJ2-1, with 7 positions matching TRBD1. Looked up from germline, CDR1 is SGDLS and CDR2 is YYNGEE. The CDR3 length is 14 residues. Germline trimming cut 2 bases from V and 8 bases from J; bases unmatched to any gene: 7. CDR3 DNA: TGTGCCAGCAGCGTGTCAGGGGGATATGATGAGCAGTTCTTC. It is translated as CASSVSGGYDEQFF.

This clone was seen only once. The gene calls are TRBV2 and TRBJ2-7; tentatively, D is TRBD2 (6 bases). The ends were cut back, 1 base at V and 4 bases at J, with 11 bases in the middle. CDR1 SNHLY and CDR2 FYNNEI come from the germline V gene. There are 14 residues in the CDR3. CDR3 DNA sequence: TGTGCCAGCAGTGAAGGGAGCGGGCTTTACGAGCAGTACTTC. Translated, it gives CASSEGSGLYEQYF.

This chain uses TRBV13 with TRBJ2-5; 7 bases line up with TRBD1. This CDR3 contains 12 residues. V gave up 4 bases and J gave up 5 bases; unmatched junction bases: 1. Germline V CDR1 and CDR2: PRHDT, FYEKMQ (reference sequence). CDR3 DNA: TGTGCCAGCAGCTCGACAGGGGAGACCCAGTACTTC. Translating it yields CASSSTGETQYF.

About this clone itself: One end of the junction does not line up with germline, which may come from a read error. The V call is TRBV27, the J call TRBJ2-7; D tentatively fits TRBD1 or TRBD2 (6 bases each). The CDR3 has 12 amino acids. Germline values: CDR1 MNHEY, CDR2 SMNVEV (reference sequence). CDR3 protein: CASTLGGYEQYF. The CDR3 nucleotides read TGTGCCAGCACTTTAGGGGGGTACGAGCAGTACTTC.

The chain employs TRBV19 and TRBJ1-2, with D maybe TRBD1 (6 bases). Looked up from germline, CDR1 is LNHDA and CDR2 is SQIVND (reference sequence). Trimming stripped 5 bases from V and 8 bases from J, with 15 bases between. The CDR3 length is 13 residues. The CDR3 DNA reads TGTGCCAGTAGTTCGATCCCAGGGGTCGGCTACACCTTC. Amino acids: CASSSIPGVGYTF.

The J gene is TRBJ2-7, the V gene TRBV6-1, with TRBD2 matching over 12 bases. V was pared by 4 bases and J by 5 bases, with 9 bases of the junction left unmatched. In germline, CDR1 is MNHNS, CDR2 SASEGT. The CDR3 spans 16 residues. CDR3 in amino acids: CASSAETSGSRHEQYF. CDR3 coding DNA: TGTGCCAGCAGTGCCGAGACTAGCGGGAGTAGGCACGAGCAGTACTTC.

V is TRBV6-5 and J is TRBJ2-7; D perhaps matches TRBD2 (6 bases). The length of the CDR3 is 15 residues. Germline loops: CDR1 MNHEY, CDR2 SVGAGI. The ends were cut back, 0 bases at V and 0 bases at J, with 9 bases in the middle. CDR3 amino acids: CASSYSGGFSYEQYF. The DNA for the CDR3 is TGTGCCAGCAGTTACTCCGGGGGATTCTCCTACGAGCAGTACTTC.

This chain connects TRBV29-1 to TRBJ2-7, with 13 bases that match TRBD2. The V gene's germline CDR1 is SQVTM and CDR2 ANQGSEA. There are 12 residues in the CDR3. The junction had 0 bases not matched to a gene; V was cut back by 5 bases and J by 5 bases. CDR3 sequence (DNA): TGCAGCGTTACTAGCGGGGGGGACGAGCAGTACTTC. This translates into CSVTSGGDEQYF.

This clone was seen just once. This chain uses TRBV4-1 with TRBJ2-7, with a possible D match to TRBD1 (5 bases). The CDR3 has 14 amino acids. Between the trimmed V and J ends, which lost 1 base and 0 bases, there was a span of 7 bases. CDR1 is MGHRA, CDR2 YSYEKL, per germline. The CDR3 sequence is CASSQVQGSYEQYF. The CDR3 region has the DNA TGCGCCAGCAGCCAAGTGCAGGGCTCCTACGAGCAGTACTTC.

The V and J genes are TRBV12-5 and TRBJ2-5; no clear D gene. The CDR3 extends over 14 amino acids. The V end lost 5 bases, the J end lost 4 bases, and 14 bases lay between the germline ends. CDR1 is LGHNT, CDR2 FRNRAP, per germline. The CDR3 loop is CASGPRHLGETQYF. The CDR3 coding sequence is TGTGCTAGTGGTCCCAGACACCTTGGAGAGACCCAGTACTTC.

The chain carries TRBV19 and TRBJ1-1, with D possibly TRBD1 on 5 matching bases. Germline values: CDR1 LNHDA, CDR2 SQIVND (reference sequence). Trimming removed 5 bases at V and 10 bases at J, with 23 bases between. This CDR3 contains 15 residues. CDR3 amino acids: CASSLAYEQALGAFF. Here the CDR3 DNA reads TGTGCCAGTAGTTTAGCCTACGAACAGGCACTGGGAGCTTTCTTT.

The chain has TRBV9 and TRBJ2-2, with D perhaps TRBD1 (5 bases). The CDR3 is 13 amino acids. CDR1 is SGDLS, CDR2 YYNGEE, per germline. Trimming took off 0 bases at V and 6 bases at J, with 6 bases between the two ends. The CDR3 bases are TGTGCCAGCAGCGTAGAAGGGGCCGGGGAGCTGTTTTTT. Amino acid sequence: CASSVEGAGELFF. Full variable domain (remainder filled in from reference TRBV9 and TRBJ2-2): DSGVTQTPKHLITATGQRVTLRCSPRSGDLSVYWYQQSLDQGLQFLIQYYNGEERAKGNILERFSAQQFPDLHSELNLSSLELGDSALYFCASSVEGAGELFFGEGSRLTVL.

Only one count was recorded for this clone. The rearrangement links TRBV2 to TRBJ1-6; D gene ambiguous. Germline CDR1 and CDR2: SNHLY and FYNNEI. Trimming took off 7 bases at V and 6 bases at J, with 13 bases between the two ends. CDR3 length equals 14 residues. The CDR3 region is CASIPDTFNSPLHF. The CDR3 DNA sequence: TGTGCCAGCATCCCCGACACTTTTAATTCACCCCTCCACTTT.

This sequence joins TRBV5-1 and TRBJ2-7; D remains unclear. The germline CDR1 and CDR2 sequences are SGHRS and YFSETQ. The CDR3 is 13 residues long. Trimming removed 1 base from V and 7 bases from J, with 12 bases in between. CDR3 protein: CASSLPILEEQYF. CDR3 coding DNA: TGCGCCAGCAGCTTGCCCATACTCGAAGAGCAGTACTTC.

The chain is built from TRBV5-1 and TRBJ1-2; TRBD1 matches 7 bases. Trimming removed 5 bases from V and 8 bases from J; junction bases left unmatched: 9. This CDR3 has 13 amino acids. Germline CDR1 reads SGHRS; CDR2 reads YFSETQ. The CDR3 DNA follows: TGCGCCAGCAGGGTTACAGGGGACTGGGGCTACACCTTC. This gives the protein CASRVTGDWGYTF.

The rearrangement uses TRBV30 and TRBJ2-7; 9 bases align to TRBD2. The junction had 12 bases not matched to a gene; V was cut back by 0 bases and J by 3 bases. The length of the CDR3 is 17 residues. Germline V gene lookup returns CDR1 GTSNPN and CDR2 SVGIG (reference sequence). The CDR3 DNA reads TGTGCCTGGAGTGTAAATGGGGGGACTAGCCTAATCTACGAGCAGTACTTC. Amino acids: CAWSVNGGTSLIYEQYF.

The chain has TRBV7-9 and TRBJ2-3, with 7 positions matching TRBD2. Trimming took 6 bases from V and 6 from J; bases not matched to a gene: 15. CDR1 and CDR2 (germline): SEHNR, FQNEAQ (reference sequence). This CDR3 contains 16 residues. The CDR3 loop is CASRRGWEGFTDTQYF. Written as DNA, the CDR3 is TGTGCCAGCAGGAGAGGGTGGGAGGGTTTTACGGATACGCAGTATTTT. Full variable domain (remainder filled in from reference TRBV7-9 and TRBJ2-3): DTGVSQNPRHKITKRGQNVTFRCDPISEHNRLYWYRQTLGQGPEFLTYFQNEAQLEKSRLLSDRFSAERPKGSFSTLEIQRTEQGDSAMYLCASRRGWEGFTDTQYFGPGTRLTVL.

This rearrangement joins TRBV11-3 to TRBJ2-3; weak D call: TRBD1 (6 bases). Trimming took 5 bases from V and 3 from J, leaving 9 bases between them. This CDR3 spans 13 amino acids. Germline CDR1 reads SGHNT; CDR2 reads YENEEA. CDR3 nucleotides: TGTGCCAGCAGCCCAGGGACAACAGATACGCAGTATTTT. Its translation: CASSPGTTDTQYF.